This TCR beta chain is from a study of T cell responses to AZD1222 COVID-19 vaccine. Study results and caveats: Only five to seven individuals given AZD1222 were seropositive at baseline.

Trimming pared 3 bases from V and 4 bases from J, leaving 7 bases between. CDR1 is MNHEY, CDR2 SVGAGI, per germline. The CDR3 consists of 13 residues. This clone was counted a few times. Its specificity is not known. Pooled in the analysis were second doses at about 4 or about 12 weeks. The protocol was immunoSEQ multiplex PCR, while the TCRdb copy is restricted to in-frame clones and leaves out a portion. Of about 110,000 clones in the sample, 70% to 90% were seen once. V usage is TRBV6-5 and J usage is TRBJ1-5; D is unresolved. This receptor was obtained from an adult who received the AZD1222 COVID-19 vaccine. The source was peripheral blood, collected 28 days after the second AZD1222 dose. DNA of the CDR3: TGTGCCAGCAGTTATGCCCTGAATCAGCCCCAGCATTTT. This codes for CASSYALNQPQHF.